Presented here are 27 T cell receptor beta chains from one specimen sequenced in a study of identical twins. MiXCR, run by TCRdb on the 5' RACE reads, gives a single entry per CDR3 protein. There are about 790,000 distinct CDR3 sequences in the sample; 15% to 20% occur only once, and around 13% lies in the top ten. These data also formed part of another study, on T cells expressing NK-cell markers.

What was sequenced was PBMCs. Source of these receptors: a young woman in good health.

The chain joins TRBV30 to TRBJ1-4; TRBD1 matches at 7 bases. This CDR3 comprises 14 residues. V was pared by 0 bases and J by 4 bases, with 2 bases of the junction left unmatched. The V gene's germline CDR1 is GTSNPN and CDR2 SVGIG (reference sequence). CDR3 sequence reads: CAWSVGDSNEKLFF. The CDR3 nucleotides read TGTGCCTGGAGTGTCGGGGACAGTAATGAAAAACTGTTTTTT.

This clonotype was counted many times. The rearrangement uses TRBV6-1 and TRBJ2-1; D is possibly TRBD1 or TRBD2 (5 bases each). CDR3 size: 15 residues. Germline V CDR1 and CDR2: MNHNS, SASEGT. Trimming took 7 bases from V and 5 from J, leaving 18 bases between them. In nucleotides, the CDR3 is TGTGCCAGCACTCCCGGGACGGCGGGCGACAATGAGCAGTTCTTC. It encodes CASTPGTAGDNEQFF.

The chain has TRBV20-1 and TRBJ1-6, with 8 bases identical to TRBD1. The CDR3 has 13 amino acids. Germline V lookup: CDR1 DFQATT, CDR2 SNEGSKA (reference sequence). The J segment lost 5 bases and the V segment lost 8 bases, leaving 5 bases of the junction unmatched. CDR3 protein: CSTRGRDNSPLHF. The CDR3, as DNA: TGCAGTACCAGGGGGCGAGATAATTCACCCCTCCACTTT.

The genes are TRBV29-1 and TRBJ2-7; 10 nucleotides agree with TRBD1. V lost 2 bases, J lost 1 base, and 2 bases stayed unmatched. CDR1 is SQVTM and CDR2 is ANQGSEA in the germline V gene. This CDR3 region has 14 residues. The CDR3 reads CSVELGQGSYEQYF. The DNA for the CDR3 is TGCAGCGTTGAATTGGGACAGGGGTCCTACGAGCAGTACTTC.

This clonotype was detected many times. The V gene is TRBV5-1, the J gene TRBJ2-3; D is unclear. V was shortened by 3 bases and J by 8 bases, with 16 bases between the two germline ends. The CDR3 is 14 amino acids. From germline, CDR1 is SGHRS and CDR2 YFSETQ. The CDR3 region has the DNA TGCGCCAGCAGCTGGGATAGGACCAGTGGTACGCAGTATTTT. It specifies CASSWDRTSGTQYF. The full variable domain, rest sourced from reference TRBV5-1 and TRBJ2-3, is KAGVTQTPRYLIKTRGQQVTLSCSPISGHRSVSWYQQTPGQGLQFLFEYFSETQRNKGNFPGRFSGRQFSNSRSEMNVSTLELGDSALYLCASSWDRTSGTQYFGPGTRLTVL.

This chain links TRBV29-1 with TRBJ2-7; 7 nucleotides line up with TRBD2. V shed 7 bases, J shed 11 bases, and the junction held 11 bases outside the gene matches. The germline V gene encodes CDR1 SQVTM and CDR2 ANQGSEA. This CDR3 is 11 amino acids long. CDR3 protein: CSGQFRDYEYF. In DNA form, the CDR3 reads TGCAGCGGACAATTCCGGGACTATGAGTACTTC.

This chain links TRBV6-2 or TRBV6-3 with TRBJ2-7; 11 bases agree with TRBD1. Trimming took 4 bases from V and 7 from J; bases not matched to a gene: 9. CDR1 is MNHEY and CDR2 is SVGEGT in the germline V gene. CDR3 length equals 15 residues. The CDR3 is CASSSAWDRGSEQYF. The CDR3 DNA is TGTGCCAGCAGTTCGGCCTGGGACAGGGGGAGTGAGCAGTACTTC.

This clonotype has just a few counts. V and J are TRBV20-1 and TRBJ2-1; perhaps TRBD2 as D (5 bases). The V end lost 3 bases, the J end lost 9 bases, and 15 bases lay between the germline ends. Germline CDR1 DFQATT, CDR2 SNEGSKA (reference sequence). The CDR3 has 13 amino acids. Here the CDR3 reads CSASLAFLGEQFF. The CDR3 DNA reads TGCAGTGCTAGCCTAGCTTTCCTGGGTGAGCAGTTCTTC.

This rearrangement joins TRBV5-6 to TRBJ2-1; D remains ambiguous. V was clipped by 3 bases and J by 5 bases, with 15 bases between them. The CDR3 consists of 15 residues. The germline CDR1 and CDR2 sequences are SGHDT and YYEEEE. CDR3 sequence reads: CASSSRQALNNEQFF. CDR3 in DNA: TGTGCCAGCAGCTCCCGACAAGCTCTCAACAATGAGCAGTTCTTC.

A few counts support this clonotype. The V gene is TRBV5-6, the J gene TRBJ2-3, with 10 bases identical to TRBD2. The CDR3 totals 13 residues. Germline V lookup: CDR1 SGHDT, CDR2 YYEEEE. As DNA, the CDR3 is TGTGCAGCAGCGGGAGGGCCCACAGATACGCAGTATTTT. Amino acid sequence: CAAAGGPTDTQYF.

Note on this clonotype: The junction and the germline gene differ at one end; a read error may be behind it. The chain carries TRBV2 and TRBJ2-1; TRBD2 agrees at 10 bases. CDR3 size: 18 residues. Germline V lookup: CDR1 SNHLY, CDR2 FYNNEI. CDR3: CAISLGIVVAGGDNEQFF. CDR3 bases: TGTGCCATCAGTTTAGGTATAGTAGTAGCGGGAGGTGACAATGAGCAGTTCTTC.

There are a few counts of this clonotype. The CDR3 spells CASSESREGEQFF. CDR3 in DNA: TGCGCCAGCAGTGAATCCAGAGAGGGTGAGCAGTTCTTC. This rearrangement joins TRBV10-1 to TRBJ2-1; TRBD2 is a possible D gene (5 bases). In germline, CDR1 is WNHNN, CDR2 SYGVQD (reference sequence). Trimming removed 3 bases at V and 9 bases at J, with 12 bases between. The CDR3 sequence is 13 residues long.

This clonotype was counted between two and nine times. V and J are TRBV7-9 and TRBJ2-3; 8 bases align to TRBD2. The trim removed 5 bases at V and 3 bases at J, leaving 10 bases unmatched. Germline CDR1 SEHNR, CDR2 FQNEAQ (reference sequence). The CDR3 consists of 16 residues. The CDR3 region is CASSPYTSGGTDTQYF. CDR3 sequence (DNA): TGTGCCAGCAGCCCATACACTAGCGGCGGGACAGATACGCAGTATTTT.

The gene calls are TRBV5-1 and TRBJ2-7; tentatively, D is TRBD1 (5 bases). V was pared by 1 base and J by 3 bases, with 14 bases between. Germline assignment: CDR1 SGHRS and CDR2 YFSETQ. The CDR3 has 15 amino acids. The CDR3 loop reads CASSLTRAGIYEQYF. CDR3 DNA sequence: TGCGCCAGCAGCTTGACTCGGGCAGGGATCTACGAGCAGTACTTC.

J is TRBJ2-5 and V is TRBV9, with no clear D. With 4 bases removed from V and 4 bases from J, the gap between germline ends came to 17 bases. Germline lookup yields CDR1 SGDLS and CDR2 YYNGEE. CDR3 length: 15 amino acids. CDR3 loop: CASSPRPYLGETQYF. As DNA, the CDR3 is TGTGCCAGCAGCCCTCGACCTTACCTGGGAGAGACCCAGTACTTC.

This clonotype was counted only a few times. This chain uses TRBV7-9 with TRBJ2-1, with TRBD1 matching 9 bases. V was pared by 6 bases and J by 4 bases, with 10 bases of the junction left unmatched. The CDR3 covers 16 residues. Germline V lookup: CDR1 SEHNR, CDR2 FQNEAQ (reference sequence). The CDR3, as DNA: TGTGCCAGCAGATCAAGGACCGGGACAGGGTACAATGAGCAGTTCTTC. This gives the protein CASRSRTGTGYNEQFF. Combining the CDR3 with reference TRBV7-9 and TRBJ2-1 gives the whole variable domain DTGVSQNPRHKITKRGQNVTFRCDPISEHNRLYWYRQTLGQGPEFLTYFQNEAQLEKSRLLSDRFSAERPKGSFSTLEIQRTEQGDSAMYLCASRSRTGTGYNEQFFGPGTRLTVL.

V and J are TRBV4-3 and TRBJ2-6, with 11 bases aligning to TRBD2. The V gene end was trimmed by 4 bases and the J gene end by 0 bases; junction bases not matched to a gene: 5. Germline values: CDR1 LGHNA, CDR2 YSLEER. The CDR3 extends over 18 amino acids. CDR3 bases: TGCGCCAGCAGCCGAGGACTAGCGGGCTTCTCTGGGGCCAACGTCCTGACTTTC. Translation gives CASSRGLAGFSGANVLTF.

This clonotype was counted between two and nine times. V and J are TRBV5-1 and TRBJ2-7; D is undetermined. V lost 2 bases and J lost 1, with 10 bases in between. Germline lookup yields CDR1 SGHRS and CDR2 YFSETQ. This CDR3 is built from 14 residues. The chain's CDR3 is CASSLLDHSYEQYF. The CDR3, as DNA: TGCGCCAGCAGCTTACTCGACCATTCCTACGAGCAGTACTTC.

This clonotype was observed a few times. The chain employs TRBV7-9 and TRBJ2-3, with 10 bases lining up with TRBD1. Trimming cost V 3 bases and J 7 bases; bases outside gene matches: 10. Germline CDR1 SEHNR, CDR2 FQNEAQ (reference sequence). The CDR3 contains 16 residues. This CDR3 is CASSLGPGQGFHTQYF. CDR3 DNA: TGTGCCAGCAGCTTGGGGCCGGGACAGGGGTTTCATACGCAGTATTTT.

The chain joins TRBV20-1 to TRBJ2-3; a weak D match, TRBD1 (5 bases). The germline V gene encodes CDR1 DFQATT and CDR2 SNEGSKA (reference sequence). The CDR3 has 13 residues. V was shortened by 6 bases and J by 0 bases, with 10 bases between the two germline ends. The CDR3 region has the DNA TGCAGTGCCCTAGGGGCTAGCACAGATACGCAGTATTTT. The encoded protein is CSALGASTDTQYF.

This clonotype was seen a single time. The chain is built from TRBV12-3 or TRBV12-4 and TRBJ1-1; a weak D match, TRBD1 (6 bases). V was trimmed by 8 bases and J by 0 bases, leaving 16 bases between them. The CDR3 has 15 amino acids. The CDR3 region is CASGGRVGLNTEAFF. Written as DNA, the CDR3 is TGTGCCAGCGGGGGCCGCGTGGGGTTGAACACTGAAGCTTTCTTT.

V usage is TRBV9 and J usage is TRBJ2-7; D is perhaps TRBD1 or TRBD2 (6 bases each). The CDR3 runs 15 residues. Germline CDR1 reads SGDLS; CDR2 reads YYNGEE. The germline V and J ends were trimmed by 3 bases and 0 bases, with 13 bases remaining between them. This chain's CDR3 is CASSEGGDYSYEQYF. Written as DNA, the CDR3 is TGTGCCAGCAGCGAGGGGGGAGACTACTCCTACGAGCAGTACTTC.

The J gene is TRBJ2-3, the V gene TRBV12-3 or TRBV12-4; TRBD1 aligns across 8 bases. J was trimmed by 7 bases and V by 3 bases; bases with no gene match: 6. The CDR3 runs to 14 residues. The CDR3 is CASSLSGGVNTQYF. CDR3 sequence (DNA): TGTGCCAGCAGTTTGTCAGGGGGCGTGAATACGCAGTATTTT.

The gene calls are TRBV20-1 and TRBJ2-7, with TRBD1 matching over 9 bases. This CDR3 is built from 16 residues. CDR1 is DFQATT, CDR2 SNEGSKA, per germline (reference sequence). The trim removed 0 bases at V and 6 bases at J, leaving 12 bases unmatched. This CDR3 reads CSARDLAYRGLREQYF. CDR3 nucleotide sequence: TGCAGTGCTAGAGATTTGGCCTACAGGGGGCTTCGCGAGCAGTACTTC.

V and J are TRBV20-1 and TRBJ1-5; 10 bases line up with TRBD1. Germline V gene data show CDR1 as DFQATT and CDR2 as SNEGSKA (reference sequence). The CDR3 runs 15 residues. V was pared by 5 bases and J by 4 bases, with 8 bases of the junction left unmatched. CDR3 protein: CSADPGQGINQPQHF. CDR3 nucleotides: TGCAGTGCTGACCCGGGACAGGGGATTAATCAGCCCCAGCATTTT.

A few counts support this clonotype. The chain combines TRBV10-2 with TRBJ2-1, with 10 bases that match TRBD2. This CDR3 is 16 amino acids long. After removal of 6 bases from V and 10 bases from J, the junction contained 15 bases not matched to a gene. Germline CDR1 and CDR2: WSHSY and SAAADI. In DNA form, the CDR3 reads TGCGCCAGCAGCACCCCTCTAGCGGGAGTAATATGGGAGCAGTTCTTC. The encoded protein is CASSTPLAGVIWEQFF.

This clonotype was detected only a few times. This rearrangement joins TRBV7-8 to TRBJ2-3; no clear D. V gave up 2 bases and J gave up 2 bases, with 11 bases separating them. The CDR3 has 15 residues. Germline lookup yields CDR1 SGHVS and CDR2 FQNEAQ. CDR3 region: CASSLRGGITDTQYF. The CDR3 DNA reads as TGTGCCAGCAGCTTACGAGGCGGAATCACAGATACGCAGTATTTT.